This TCR beta chain was recovered during a study of T cell responses to AZD1222 COVID-19 vaccine. The study's findings and limits: Along spike, vaccine-associated CD4 TCRs were found throughout, with dominance at 160-218 and 743-854. It was only after the peak T cell response that any repertoires were sampled. Mostly white British, mostly female donors; authors suggested clonal diversity may be underestimated.

Some clones are missing from TCRdb's copy, which holds only in-frame ones; the method was immunoSEQ multiplex PCR. Among around 190,000 clones, under 95% were seen once, and the ten largest hold roughly 1.7%. A word on this clone: Its antigen is as yet unknown.

The CDR3 consists of 14 residues. Trimming removed 6 bases at V and 1 base at J, with 10 bases between. Germline CDR1 is SNHLY and CDR2 is FYNNEI. The sequence was obtained from an adult who received the AZD1222 COVID-19 vaccine. The specimen was peripheral blood, collected 28 days after the second AZD1222 dose. The V and J genes are TRBV2 and TRBJ2-1; the D is unclear. This CDR3 is CASRGGESYNEQFF. The CDR3 DNA is TGTGCCAGCAGAGGCGGCGAATCCTACAATGAGCAGTTCTTC.